The sequence of this T cell receptor (beta chain) was determined in a study of blood T cell repertoires in COVID-19. Overall study context: The United States, Italy and Spain supplied acute and convalescent COVID-19 samples. Sources were T cells, B-cell-depleted T cells, or PBMCs; the material itself was cDNA or gDNA.

In the original workflow: Nucleated cell number was recorded as an estimate derived from reference gene primer amplification. Generated by immunoSEQ multiplex PCR, the TCRdb table keeps only in-frame clones and is missing some. The V and J calls and clone size come from that table; D and trimming were worked out from the DNA. This table holds under 250,000 clones, 75% to 90% found once. CDR3 size: 15 residues. Germline V lookup: CDR1 SGHTA, CDR2 FQGNSA. The germline V and J ends were trimmed by 2 bases and 4 bases, with 12 bases remaining between them. Sequenced material: peripheral blood. J is TRBJ2-1 and V is TRBV7-2, with D perhaps matching TRBD2 (5 bases). The clonotype originates from a man between 60 and 70 years old who had recovered from COVID-19. CDR3 residues: CASSLKDGVYNEQFF. The CDR3 nucleotides read TGTGCCAGCAGCTTAAAGGACGGGGTATACAATGAGCAGTTCTTC.